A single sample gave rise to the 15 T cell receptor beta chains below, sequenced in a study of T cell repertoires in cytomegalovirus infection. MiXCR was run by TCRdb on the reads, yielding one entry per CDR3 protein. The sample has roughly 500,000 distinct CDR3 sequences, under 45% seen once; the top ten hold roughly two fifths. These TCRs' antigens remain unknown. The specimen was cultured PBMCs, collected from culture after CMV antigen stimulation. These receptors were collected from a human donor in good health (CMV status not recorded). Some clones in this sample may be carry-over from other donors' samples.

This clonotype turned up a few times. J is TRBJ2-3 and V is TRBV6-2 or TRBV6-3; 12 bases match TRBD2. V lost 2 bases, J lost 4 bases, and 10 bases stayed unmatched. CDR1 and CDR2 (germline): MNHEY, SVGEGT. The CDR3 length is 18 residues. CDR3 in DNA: TGTGCCAGCAGTTACCGACGGACTAGCGGGATTCAGGCAGATACGCAGTATTTT. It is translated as CASSYRRTSGIQADTQYF.

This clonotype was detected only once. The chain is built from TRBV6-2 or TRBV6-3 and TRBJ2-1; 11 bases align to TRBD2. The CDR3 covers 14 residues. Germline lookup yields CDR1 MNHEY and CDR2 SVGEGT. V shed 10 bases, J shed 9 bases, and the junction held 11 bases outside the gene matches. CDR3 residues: CATSVLAGAREQFF. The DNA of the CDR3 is TGTGCCACCTCAGTACTAGCGGGAGCCCGTGAGCAGTTCTTC.

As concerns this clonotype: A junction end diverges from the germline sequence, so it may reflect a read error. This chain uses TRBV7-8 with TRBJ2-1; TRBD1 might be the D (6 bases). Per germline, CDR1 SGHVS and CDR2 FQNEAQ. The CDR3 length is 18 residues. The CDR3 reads CASSLVLSTRDTWNEQFF. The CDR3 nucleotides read TGTGCCAGCAGTTTAGTACTTTCAACCAGGGACACGTGGAATGAGCAGTTCTTC.

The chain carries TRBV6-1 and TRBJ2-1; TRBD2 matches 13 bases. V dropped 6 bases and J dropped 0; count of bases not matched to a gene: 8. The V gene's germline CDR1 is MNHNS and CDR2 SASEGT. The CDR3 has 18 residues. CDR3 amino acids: CASRLAGGDMSSYNEQFF. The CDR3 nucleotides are TGTGCCAGCAGACTAGCGGGGGGGGACATGAGCTCCTACAATGAGCAGTTCTTC.

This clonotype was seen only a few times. The CDR3 sequence: CAISAGGQHNQPQHF. CDR3 sequence (DNA): TGTGCCATCAGTGCGGGGGGACAGCACAATCAGCCCCAGCATTTT. J is TRBJ1-5 and V is TRBV10-3, with 7 positions matching TRBD1. V shed 4 bases and J 3 bases; nucleotides not matched to a gene: 6. Germline loops: CDR1 ENHRY, CDR2 SYGVKD. The CDR3 loop spans 15 amino acids.

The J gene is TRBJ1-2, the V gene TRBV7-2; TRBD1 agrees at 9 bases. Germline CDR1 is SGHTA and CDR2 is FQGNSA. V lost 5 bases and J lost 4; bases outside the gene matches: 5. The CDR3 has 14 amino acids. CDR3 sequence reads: CASSAAGQGYGYTF. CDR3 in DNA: TGTGCCAGCAGCGCGGCGGGACAGGGCTATGGCTACACCTTC.

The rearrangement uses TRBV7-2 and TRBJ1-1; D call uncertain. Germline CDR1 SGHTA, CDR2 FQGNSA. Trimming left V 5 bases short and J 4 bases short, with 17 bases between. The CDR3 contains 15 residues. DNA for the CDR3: TGTGCCAGCAGCCCTCAGGTCTTGATGGGCACTGAAGCTTTCTTT. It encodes CASSPQVLMGTEAFF.

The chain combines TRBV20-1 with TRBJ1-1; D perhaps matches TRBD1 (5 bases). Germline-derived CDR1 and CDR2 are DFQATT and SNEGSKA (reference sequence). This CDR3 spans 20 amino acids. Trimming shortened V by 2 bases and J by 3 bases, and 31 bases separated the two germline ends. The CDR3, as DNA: TGCAGTGCTAGATGGTCAACTCAGAGGCAGGTCTTATTGGGGGACACTGAAGCTTTCTTT. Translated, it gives CSARWSTQRQVLLGDTEAFF.

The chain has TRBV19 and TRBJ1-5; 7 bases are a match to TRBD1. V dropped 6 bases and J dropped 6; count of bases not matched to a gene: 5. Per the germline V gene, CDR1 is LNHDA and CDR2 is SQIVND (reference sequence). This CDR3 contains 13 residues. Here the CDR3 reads CASRGQSFQPQHF. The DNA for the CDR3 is TGTGCCAGTAGGGGACAGTCTTTTCAGCCCCAGCATTTT.

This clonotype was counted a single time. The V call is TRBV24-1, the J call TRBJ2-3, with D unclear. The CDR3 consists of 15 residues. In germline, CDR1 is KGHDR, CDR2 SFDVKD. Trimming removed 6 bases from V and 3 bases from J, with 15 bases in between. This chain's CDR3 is CATSPTDALTDTQYF. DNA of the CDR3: TGTGCCACCAGTCCTACCGACGCCTTGACAGATACGCAGTATTTT.

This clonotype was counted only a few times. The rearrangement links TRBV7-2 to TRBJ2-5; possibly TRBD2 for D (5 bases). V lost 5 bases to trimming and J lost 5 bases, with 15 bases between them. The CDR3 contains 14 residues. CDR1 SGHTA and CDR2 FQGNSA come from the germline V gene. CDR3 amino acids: CASSKRDRGETQYF. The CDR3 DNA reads TGTGCCAGCAGCAAAAGAGACCGAGGGGAGACCCAGTACTTC. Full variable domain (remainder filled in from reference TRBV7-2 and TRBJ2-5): GAGVSQSPSNKVTEKGKDVELRCDPISGHTALYWYRQSLGQGLEFLIYFQGNSAPDKSGLPSDRFSAERTGGSVSTLTIQRTQQEDSAVYLCASSKRDRGETQYFGPGTRLLVL.

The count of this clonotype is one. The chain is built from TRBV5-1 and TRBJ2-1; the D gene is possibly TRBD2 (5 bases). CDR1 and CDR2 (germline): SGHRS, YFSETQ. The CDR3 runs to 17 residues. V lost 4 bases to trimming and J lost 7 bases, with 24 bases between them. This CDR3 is CASSKVRTGEALNEQFF. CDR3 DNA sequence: TGCGCCAGCAGCAAAGTCCGGACTGGGGAAGCTTTGAATGAGCAGTTCTTC.

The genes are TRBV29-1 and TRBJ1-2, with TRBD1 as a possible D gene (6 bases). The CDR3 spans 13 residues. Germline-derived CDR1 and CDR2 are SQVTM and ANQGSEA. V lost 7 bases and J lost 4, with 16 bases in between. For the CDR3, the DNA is TGCAGCGAGGGGTACAGGGTACCCTATGGCTACACCTTC. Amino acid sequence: CSEGYRVPYGYTF.

CDR3 bases: TGTGCCAGCAGCATACAGGGAAATCATGAAAAACTGTTTTTT. Residues: CASSIQGNHEKLFF. The V and J genes are TRBV12-3 or TRBV12-4 and TRBJ1-4, with D possibly TRBD1 on 6 matching bases. Trimming stripped 6 bases from V and 6 bases from J, with 14 bases between. This CDR3 region has 14 residues.

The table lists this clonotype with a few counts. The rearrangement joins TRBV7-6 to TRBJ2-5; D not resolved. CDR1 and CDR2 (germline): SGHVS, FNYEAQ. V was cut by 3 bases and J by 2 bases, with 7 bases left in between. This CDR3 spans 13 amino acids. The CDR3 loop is CASSLYVQETQYF. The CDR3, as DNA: TGTGCCAGCAGCTTGTATGTTCAAGAGACCCAGTACTTC.